The 11 T cell receptor beta chains below were found in one sample sequenced in a study of T cell repertoires in cytomegalovirus infection. Each CDR3 protein gets one entry after TCRdb re-called the reads with MiXCR. This sample carries approximately 730,000 distinct CDR3 sequences, about 33% of them seen once, and the ten largest clones take 15% to 20%. These receptors' antigens are unknown. Sequenced here: cultured PBMCs, sampled from culture after CMV antigen stimulation. The origin of the receptors is a human donor in good health (CMV status not recorded). Some clones in this sample may be carry-over from other donors' samples.

This clonotype has at least ten counts. As DNA, the CDR3 is TGTGCCAGCAGCTCGGGTGTCAGCGGGGGGGCCCAGGAGACCCAGTACTTC. This sequence encodes CASSSGVSGGAQETQYF. This chain uses TRBV7-6 with TRBJ2-5, with TRBD2 matching over 10 bases. V was pared by 4 bases and J by 5 bases, with 13 bases of the junction left unmatched. The CDR3 has 17 amino acids. Germline CDR1 is SGHVS and CDR2 is FNYEAQ.

The rearrangement uses TRBV12-3 or TRBV12-4 and TRBJ2-5; possibly TRBD1 or TRBD2 for D (5 bases each). Trimming took 3 bases from V and 3 from J, leaving 23 bases between them. The CDR3 loop spans 18 amino acids. CDR3 bases: TGTGCCAGCAGTTTCTTCCCCCCGAGGGGCCGTGACGAAGAGACCCAGTACTTC. Its translation is CASSFFPPRGRDEETQYF.

This sequence joins TRBV30 and TRBJ2-7; TRBD1 agrees at 9 bases. Germline lookup yields CDR1 GTSNPN and CDR2 SVGIG (reference sequence). The CDR3 sequence is 13 residues long. The V segment lost 1 base and the J segment 2 bases; nucleotides outside the gene matches: 0. The CDR3 DNA sequence: TGTGCCTGGAGTGGACAGGGGGCCTACGAGCAGTACTTC. It yields the protein CAWSGQGAYEQYF. Full variable domain (outside the CDR3, taken from reference TRBV30 and TRBJ2-7): SQTIHQWPATLVQPVGSPLSLECTVEGTSNPNLYWYRQAAGRGLQLLFYSVGIGQISSEVPQNLSASRPQDRQFILSSKKLLLSDSGFYLCAWSGQGAYEQYFGPGTRLTVT.

Only a few counts were recorded for this clonotype. V is TRBV7-9 and J is TRBJ2-1; D could derive from TRBD1 or TRBD2 (5 bases each). The CDR3 is 16 residues long. CDR1 and CDR2 (germline): SEHNR, FQNEAQ (reference sequence). Trimming took 1 base from V and 4 from J, leaving 14 bases between them. CDR3 residues: CASSLGGSLGYNEQFF. DNA for the CDR3: TGTGCCAGCAGCTTAGGGGGGAGCCTGGGGTACAATGAGCAGTTCTTC.

The chain recombines TRBV19 with TRBJ2-1; D not resolved. Germline values: CDR1 LNHDA, CDR2 SQIVND (reference sequence). The CDR3 contains 14 residues. Trimming stripped 4 bases from V and 9 bases from J, with 16 bases between. This chain's CDR3 is CASSRSPDLSEQFF. DNA of the CDR3: TGTGCCAGTAGTAGATCCCCGGACCTGAGTGAGCAGTTCTTC.

The table lists this clonotype with many counts. The chain is built from TRBV7-2 and TRBJ2-3, with TRBD2 matching 9 bases. Germline V gene lookup returns CDR1 SGHTA and CDR2 FQGNSA. Trimming at V came to 2 bases and at J to 5 bases, leaving 8 bases not matched to a gene. CDR3 length equals 16 residues. In nucleotides, the CDR3 is TGTGCCAGCAGCTTAAGAGGTCTAGCGGGACTAGATACGCAGTATTTT. It specifies CASSLRGLAGLDTQYF.

There are a few counts of this clonotype. This chain uses TRBV5-4 with TRBJ1-6; 10 positions agree with TRBD1. The CDR3 is 15 amino acids. Germline lookup yields CDR1 SGHNT and CDR2 YYREEE (reference sequence). V lost 4 bases to trimming and J lost 14 bases; unmatched junction nucleotides: 12. CDR3 nucleotides: TGTGCCAGCAGCAGTCGGACAGGGGGTTCGTCGGCCCTCCACTTT. Amino acids: CASSSRTGGSSALHF.

This clonotype appeared a single time. The chain uses TRBV4-1 and TRBJ1-2; D gene uncertain. Germline V gene data show CDR1 as MGHRA and CDR2 as YSYEKL. The CDR3 totals 15 residues. The V gene lost 0 bases and the J gene lost 6 bases, with 14 bases spanning the gap. The CDR3 nucleotides are TGCGCCAGCAGCCAAGATCTTTCGGGTTATGATGGCTACACCTTC. Protein: CASSQDLSGYDGYTF.

This clonotype was observed many times. This chain joins TRBV7-2 and TRBJ2-3, with D hard to call. V was trimmed by 1 base and J by 4 bases, leaving 6 bases between them. Germline values: CDR1 SGHTA, CDR2 FQGNSA. The CDR3 is 13 amino acids. Here the CDR3 DNA reads TGTGCCAGCAGCTTAGACATTCCAGATACGCAGTATTTT. The encoded protein is CASSLDIPDTQYF. Full variable domain (outside the CDR3, taken from reference TRBV7-2 and TRBJ2-3): GAGVSQSPSNKVTEKGKDVELRCDPISGHTALYWYRQSLGQGLEFLIYFQGNSAPDKSGLPSDRFSAERTGGSVSTLTIQRTQQEDSAVYLCASSLDIPDTQYFGPGTRLTVL.

A few counts support this clonotype. The J gene is TRBJ2-7, the V gene TRBV11-3; 10 bases are shared with TRBD1. CDR1 and CDR2 (germline): SGHNT, YENEEA. The length of the CDR3 is 14 residues. After removal of 4 bases from V and 3 bases from J, the junction contained 3 bases not matched to a gene. CDR3 in amino acids: CASSWGTGDYEQYF. The CDR3, as DNA: TGTGCCAGCAGCTGGGGGACAGGGGACTACGAGCAGTACTTC.

This sequence joins TRBV12-3 or TRBV12-4 and TRBJ2-7; D remains ambiguous. The V end lost 3 bases, the J end lost 3 bases, and 6 bases lay between the germline ends. This CDR3 region has 12 residues. CDR3 loop: CASSFRVYEQYF. DNA of the CDR3: TGTGCCAGCAGTTTTAGGGTCTACGAGCAGTACTTC.